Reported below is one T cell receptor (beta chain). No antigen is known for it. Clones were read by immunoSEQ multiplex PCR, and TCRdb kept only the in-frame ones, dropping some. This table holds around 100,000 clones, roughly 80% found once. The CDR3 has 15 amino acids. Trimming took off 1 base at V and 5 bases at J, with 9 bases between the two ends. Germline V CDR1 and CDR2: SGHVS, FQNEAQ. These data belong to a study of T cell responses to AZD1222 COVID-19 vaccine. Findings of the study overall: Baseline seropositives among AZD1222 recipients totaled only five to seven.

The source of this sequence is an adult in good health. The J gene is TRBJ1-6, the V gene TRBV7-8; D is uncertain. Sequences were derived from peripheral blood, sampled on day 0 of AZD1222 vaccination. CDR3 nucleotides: TGTGCCAGCAGCTTAGTAGGCCAAGATAATTCACCCCTCCACTTT. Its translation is CASSLVGQDNSPLHF.